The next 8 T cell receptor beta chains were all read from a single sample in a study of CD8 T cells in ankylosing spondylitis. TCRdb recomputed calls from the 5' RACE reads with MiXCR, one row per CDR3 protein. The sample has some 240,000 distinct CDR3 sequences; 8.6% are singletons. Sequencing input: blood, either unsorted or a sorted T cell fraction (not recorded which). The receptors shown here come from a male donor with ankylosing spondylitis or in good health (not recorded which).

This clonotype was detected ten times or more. Written as DNA, the CDR3 is TGTGCCAGCAGTTTACAGGCCCCGGGGCAGCCCCAGCATTTT. Amino acid sequence: CASSLQAPGQPQHF. This sequence joins TRBV27 and TRBJ1-5; D gene unclear. Trimming took 2 bases from V and 7 from J, leaving 12 bases between them. In germline, CDR1 is MNHEY, CDR2 SMNVEV (reference sequence). CDR3 size: 14 residues.

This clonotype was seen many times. The CDR3 DNA reads as TGTGCCAGCAGTTTTTGGGGAACCGGGGAGCTGTTTTTT. It translates to CASSFWGTGELFF. The chain combines TRBV12-3 or TRBV12-4 with TRBJ2-2; D gene uncertain. V lost 3 bases, J lost 5 bases, and 7 bases lay in between. The CDR3 extends over 13 amino acids.

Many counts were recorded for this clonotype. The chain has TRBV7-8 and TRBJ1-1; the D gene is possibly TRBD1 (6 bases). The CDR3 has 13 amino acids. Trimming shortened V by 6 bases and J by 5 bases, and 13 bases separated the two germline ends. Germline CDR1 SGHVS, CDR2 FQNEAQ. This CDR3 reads CASSFGGATEAFF. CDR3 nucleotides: TGTGCCAGCAGTTTCGGGGGCGCAACTGAAGCTTTCTTT.

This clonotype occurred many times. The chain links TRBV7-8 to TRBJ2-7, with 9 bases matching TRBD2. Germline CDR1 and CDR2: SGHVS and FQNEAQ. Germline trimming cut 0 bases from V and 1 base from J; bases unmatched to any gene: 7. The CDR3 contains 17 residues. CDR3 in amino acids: CASSLARGLAGSYEQYF. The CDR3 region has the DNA TGTGCCAGCAGCTTAGCTAGGGGTCTAGCGGGATCCTACGAGCAGTACTTC.

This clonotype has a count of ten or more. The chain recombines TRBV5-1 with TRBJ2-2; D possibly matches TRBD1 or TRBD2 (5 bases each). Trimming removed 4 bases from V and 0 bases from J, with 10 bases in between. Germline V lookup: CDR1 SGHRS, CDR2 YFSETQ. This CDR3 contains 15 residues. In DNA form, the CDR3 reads TGCGCCAGCAGCGGGGGTGACCCGAACACCGGGGAGCTGTTTTTT. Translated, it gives CASSGGDPNTGELFF. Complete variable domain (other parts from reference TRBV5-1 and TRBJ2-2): KAGVTQTPRYLIKTRGQQVTLSCSPISGHRSVSWYQQTPGQGLQFLFEYFSETQRNKGNFPGRFSGRQFSNSRSEMNVSTLELGDSALYLCASSGGDPNTGELFFGEGSRLTVL.

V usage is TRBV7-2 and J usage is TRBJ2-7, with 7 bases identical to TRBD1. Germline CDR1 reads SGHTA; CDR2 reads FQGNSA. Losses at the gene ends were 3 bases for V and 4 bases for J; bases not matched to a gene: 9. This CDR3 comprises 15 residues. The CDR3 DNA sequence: TGTGCCAGCAGCTTTACCGGGACAGTTGGTTACGAGCAGTACTTC. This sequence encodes CASSFTGTVGYEQYF.

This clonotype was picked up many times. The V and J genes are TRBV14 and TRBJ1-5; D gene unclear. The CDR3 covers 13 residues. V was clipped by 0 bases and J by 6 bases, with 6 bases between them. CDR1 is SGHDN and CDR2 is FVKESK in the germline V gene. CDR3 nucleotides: TGTGCCAGCAGCCAAGATCGGGGTCAGCCCCAGCATTTT. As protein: CASSQDRGQPQHF.

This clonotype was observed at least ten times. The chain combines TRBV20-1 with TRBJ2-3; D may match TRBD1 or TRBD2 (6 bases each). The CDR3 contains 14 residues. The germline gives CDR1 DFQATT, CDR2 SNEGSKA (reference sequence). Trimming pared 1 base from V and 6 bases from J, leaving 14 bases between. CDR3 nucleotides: TGCAGTGCTAGAGCCTCAGGGGCGGGGGATACGCAGTATTTT. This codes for CSARASGAGDTQYF.